A selection of T cell receptor beta chains follows, all from one sample in a study of blood T cell repertoires in COVID-19. The method was immunoSEQ multiplex PCR; TCRdb's version includes in-frame clones alone and lacks a portion of them. This sample has 200,000 to 250,000 clones, with about 88% found just once. Source material: peripheral blood. These receptors came from a man aged 60-69 years with acute or convalescent COVID-19. CDR3s include the opening cysteine and the closing phenylalanine or tryptophan. The order of the fields is J gene, clone size, V gene, D gene, CDR3 protein, CDR3 DNA. D genes are given only for firm matches. The size of a clone is reported for some rows only, either as once, few or many, or as a class for expanded clones.

j_call: TRBJ1-1
clone_size: -
v_call: TRBV14
d_call: -
cdr3_aa: CASSQVGGADTEAFF
cdr3_nt: TGTGCCAGCAGCCAAGTTGGGGGCGCGGACACTGAAGCTTTCTTT

j_call: TRBJ1-2
clone_size: -
v_call: TRBV13
d_call: -
cdr3_aa: CASSLAQGWYGYTF
cdr3_nt: TGTGCCAGCAGCTTAGCACAGGGCTGGTATGGCTACACCTTC

j_call: TRBJ1-6
clone_size: few
v_call: TRBV5-4
d_call: -
cdr3_aa: CASSLVPGNSPLHF
cdr3_nt: TGTGCCAGCAGCTTGGTTCCGGGGAACTCACCCCTCCACTTT

j_call: TRBJ1-1
clone_size: -
v_call: TRBV27
d_call: -
cdr3_aa: CASSSRGNIRNTEAFF
cdr3_nt: TGTGCCAGCAGCTCACGGGGTAACATTCGGAACACTGAAGCTTTCTTT

j_call: TRBJ1-1
clone_size: -
v_call: TRBV5-4
d_call: -
cdr3_aa: CASTQEDNTEAFF
cdr3_nt: TGTGCCAGCACACAAGAAGATAACACTGAAGCTTTCTTT

j_call: TRBJ1-2
clone_size: -
v_call: TRBV2
d_call: TRBD1
cdr3_aa: CASSRDRLNYGYTF
cdr3_nt: TGTGCCAGCAGCCGGGACAGACTGAACTATGGCTACACCTTC

j_call: TRBJ2-4
clone_size: once
v_call: TRBV19
d_call: -
cdr3_aa: CASSTPQVAKNIQYF
cdr3_nt: TGTGCCAGTAGCACGCCCCAGGTAGCCAAAAACATTCAGTACTTC

j_call: TRBJ1-4
clone_size: -
v_call: TRBV3-1/TRBV3-2
d_call: -
cdr3_aa: CASSPFLDEKLFF
cdr3_nt: TGTGCCAGCAGCCCTTTTCTAGATGAAAAACTGTTTTTT

j_call: TRBJ2-2
clone_size: -
v_call: TRBV7-8
d_call: TRBD1
cdr3_aa: CASSSGTGTYTGELFF
cdr3_nt: TGTGCCAGCAGCTCCGGGACAGGGACCTACACCGGGGAGCTGTTTTTT

j_call: TRBJ2-3
clone_size: -
v_call: TRBV29-1
d_call: TRBD1
cdr3_aa: CSVGVIGQVPDTQYF
cdr3_nt: TGCAGCGTTGGGGTAATAGGACAGGTCCCAGATACGCAGTATTTT

j_call: TRBJ1-2
clone_size: -
v_call: TRBV19
d_call: TRBD1
cdr3_aa: CASSIGTGDYGYTF
cdr3_nt: TGTGCCAGTAGTATAGGGACAGGTGACTATGGCTACACCTTC

j_call: TRBJ1-1
clone_size: once
v_call: TRBV7-8
d_call: -
cdr3_aa: CASSLGARSEAFF
cdr3_nt: TGTGCCAGCAGCTTAGGGGCGAGATCTGAAGCTTTCTTT

j_call: TRBJ2-1
clone_size: -
v_call: TRBV28
d_call: TRBD1
cdr3_aa: CASSWTGVNEQFF
cdr3_nt: TGTGCCAGCAGTTGGACAGGGGTCAATGAGCAGTTCTTC

j_call: TRBJ2-2
clone_size: -
v_call: TRBV20-1
d_call: -
cdr3_aa: CSASGQGTGELFF
cdr3_nt: TGCAGTGCTAGTGGGCAGGGCACCGGGGAGCTGTTTTTT

j_call: TRBJ2-3
clone_size: -
v_call: TRBV5-1
d_call: -
cdr3_aa: CASSLRMVGTDTQYF
cdr3_nt: TGCGCCAGCAGCTTGCGAATGGTAGGCACAGATACGCAGTATTTT

j_call: TRBJ1-4
clone_size: -
v_call: TRBV29-1
d_call: TRBD1
cdr3_aa: CSVGRQGREKLFF
cdr3_nt: TGCAGCGTCGGTCGACAGGGCCGAGAAAAACTGTTTTTT

j_call: TRBJ1-5
clone_size: -
v_call: TRBV3-1/TRBV3-2
d_call: -
cdr3_aa: CASSQTPAGNQPQHF
cdr3_nt: TGTGCCAGCAGTCAGACCCCGGCGGGCAATCAGCCCCAGCATTTT

j_call: TRBJ2-4
clone_size: -
v_call: TRBV19
d_call: TRBD1
cdr3_aa: CASSIDLTGGNIQYF
cdr3_nt: TGTGCCAGTAGTATAGATCTGACAGGGGGGAACATTCAGTACTTC

j_call: TRBJ2-7
clone_size: few
v_call: TRBV7-9
d_call: -
cdr3_aa: CASSPSHEQYF
cdr3_nt: TGTGCCAGCAGCCCCTCCCACGAGCAGTACTTC

j_call: TRBJ1-2
clone_size: -
v_call: TRBV7-2
d_call: -
cdr3_aa: CASSLGPPTRNYGYTF
cdr3_nt: TGTGCCAGCAGCTTAGGTCCCCCAACGAGGAACTATGGCTACACCTTC

j_call: TRBJ2-5
clone_size: -
v_call: TRBV10-3
d_call: -
cdr3_aa: CAIRGTGRGETQYF
cdr3_nt: TGTGCCATCAGGGGAACAGGGCGTGGCGAGACCCAGTACTTC

j_call: TRBJ1-1
clone_size: -
v_call: TRBV30
d_call: TRBD1
cdr3_aa: CAWSEGQANTEAFF
cdr3_nt: TGTGCCTGGAGTGAGGGACAGGCCAACACTGAAGCTTTCTTT

j_call: TRBJ1-5
clone_size: -
v_call: TRBV19
d_call: -
cdr3_aa: CASSIRDTAGPQHF
cdr3_nt: TGTGCCAGTAGTATCCGGGACACGGCTGGACCCCAGCATTTT

j_call: TRBJ2-7
clone_size: -
v_call: TRBV6-5
d_call: TRBD1
cdr3_aa: CASSYSGQVTYEQYF
cdr3_nt: TGTGCCAGCAGTTACTCGGGACAGGTTACCTACGAGCAGTACTTC

j_call: TRBJ1-1
clone_size: -
v_call: TRBV7-9
d_call: -
cdr3_aa: CASRRDTEAFF
cdr3_nt: TGTGCCAGCAGACGGGACACTGAAGCTTTCTTT

j_call: TRBJ1-5
clone_size: few
v_call: TRBV28
d_call: -
cdr3_aa: CASSPGGRDSNQPQHF
cdr3_nt: TGTGCCAGCAGTCCCGGGGGGAGGGATAGCAATCAGCCCCAGCATTTT

j_call: TRBJ1-3
clone_size: -
v_call: TRBV5-5
d_call: TRBD1
cdr3_aa: CASSLVRQGAGNTIYF
cdr3_nt: TGTGCCAGCAGCTTGGTACGACAGGGGGCAGGAAACACCATATATTTT

j_call: TRBJ1-5
clone_size: -
v_call: TRBV7-9
d_call: -
cdr3_aa: CASSLGPQGTSNQPQHF
cdr3_nt: TGTGCCAGCAGCTTAGGACCCCAGGGGACTAGCAATCAGCCCCAGCATTTT

j_call: TRBJ2-7
clone_size: -
v_call: TRBV4-2
d_call: TRBD2
cdr3_aa: CASSHPWTSGDLYF
cdr3_nt: TGTGCCAGCAGCCATCCCTGGACTAGCGGGGACCTGTACTTC

j_call: TRBJ2-3
clone_size: -
v_call: TRBV20-1
d_call: TRBD2
cdr3_aa: CSASPPGLEPGQYF
cdr3_nt: TGCAGTGCTAGTCCCCCGGGACTAGAGCCCGGGCAGTATTTT

j_call: TRBJ2-7
clone_size: -
v_call: TRBV3-1/TRBV3-2
d_call: -
cdr3_aa: CASSQEQGYEQYF
cdr3_nt: TGTGCCAGCAGCCAGGAACAGGGCTACGAGCAGTACTTC

j_call: TRBJ1-1
clone_size: few
v_call: TRBV19
d_call: -
cdr3_aa: CASSPEQGRSTEAFF
cdr3_nt: TGTGCCAGTAGTCCGGAACAGGGTAGGAGCACTGAAGCTTTCTTT